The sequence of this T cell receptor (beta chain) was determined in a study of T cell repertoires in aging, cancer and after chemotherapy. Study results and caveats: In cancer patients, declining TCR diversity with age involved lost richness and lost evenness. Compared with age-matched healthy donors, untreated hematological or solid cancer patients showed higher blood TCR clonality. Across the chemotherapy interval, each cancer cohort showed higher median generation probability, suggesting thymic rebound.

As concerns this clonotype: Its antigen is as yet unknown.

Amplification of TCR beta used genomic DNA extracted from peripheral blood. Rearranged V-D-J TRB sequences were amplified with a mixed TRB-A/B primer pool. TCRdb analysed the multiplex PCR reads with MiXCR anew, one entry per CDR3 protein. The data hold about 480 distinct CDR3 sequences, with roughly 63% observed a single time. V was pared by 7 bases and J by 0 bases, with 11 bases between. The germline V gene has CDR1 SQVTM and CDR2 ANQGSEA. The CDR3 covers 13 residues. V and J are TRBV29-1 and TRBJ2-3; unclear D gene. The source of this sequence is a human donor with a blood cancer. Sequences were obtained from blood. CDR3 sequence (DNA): TGCAGCGCCCAAAGAGGAAGCACAGATACGCAGTATTTT. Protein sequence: CSAQRGSTDTQYF.